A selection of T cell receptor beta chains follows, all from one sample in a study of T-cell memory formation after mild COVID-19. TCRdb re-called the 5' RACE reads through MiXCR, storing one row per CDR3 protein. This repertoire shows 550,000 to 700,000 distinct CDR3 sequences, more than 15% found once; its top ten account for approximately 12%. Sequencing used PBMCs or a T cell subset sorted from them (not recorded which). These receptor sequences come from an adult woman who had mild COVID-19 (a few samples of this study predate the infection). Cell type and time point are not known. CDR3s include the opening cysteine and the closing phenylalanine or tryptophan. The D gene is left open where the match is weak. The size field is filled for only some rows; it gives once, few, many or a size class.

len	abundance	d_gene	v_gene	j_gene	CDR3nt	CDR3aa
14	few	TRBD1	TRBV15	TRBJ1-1	TGTGCCACCAGGCAGGGGGCGGAGAACACTGAAGCTTTCTTT	CATRQGAENTEAFF
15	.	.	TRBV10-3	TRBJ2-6	TGTGCCACCTCCTGGACAGCGTCTGGGGCCAACGTCCTGACTTTC	CATSWTASGANVLTF
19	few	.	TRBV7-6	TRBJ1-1	TGTGCCAGCAGCCTACCCATCGGACGGACTGGGTCCATGAACACTGAAGCTTTCTTT	CASSLPIGRTGSMNTEAFF
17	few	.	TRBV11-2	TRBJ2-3	TGTGCCAGCAGCTTAGTAGGTCCGGGCGGGCGCACAGATACGCAGTATTTT	CASSLVGPGGRTDTQYF
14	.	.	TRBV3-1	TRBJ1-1	TGTGCCAGCAGCCAAGGTGGAGTGAACACTGAAGCTTTCTTT	CASSQGGVNTEAFF
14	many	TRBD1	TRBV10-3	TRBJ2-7	TGTGCCATCAGTGAGTCCACAGGGGCCTACGAGCAGTACTTC	CAISESTGAYEQYF
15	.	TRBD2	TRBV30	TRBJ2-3	TGTGCCTGGAGCCCAGGCGGGAGTATGCCTGATACGCAGTATTTT	CAWSPGGSMPDTQYF
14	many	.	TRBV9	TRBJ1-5	TGTGCCAGCAGCGTAGGGCAGGGTAATCAGCCCCAGCATTTT	CASSVGQGNQPQHF
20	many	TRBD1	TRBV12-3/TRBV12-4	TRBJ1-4	TGTGCCAGCAGGCGATTGGGACAGGACACTATCCTTGCAACTAATGAAAAACTGTTTTTT	CASRRLGQDTILATNEKLFF
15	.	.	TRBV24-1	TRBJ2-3	TGTGCCACCAGTGATTTTAGTGCAGGGTCGGATACGCAGTATTTT	CATSDFSAGSDTQYF
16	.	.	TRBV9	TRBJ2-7	TGTGCCAGCAGCGTAGGGGCAGGGCAGAGAACCTACGAGCAGTACTTC	CASSVGAGQRTYEQYF
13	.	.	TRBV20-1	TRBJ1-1	TGCAGTGCTAGAAAGGATCCGGGACCAGGAGCTTTCTTT	CSARKDPGPGAFF
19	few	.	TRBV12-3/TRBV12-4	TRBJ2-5	TGTGCCAGCAGTTTAGCGCTCGGGCCTCCGGGATCCCGGGAAGAGACCCAGTACTTC	CASSLALGPPGSREETQYF
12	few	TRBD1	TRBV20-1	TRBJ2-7	TGCAGTGCTGTCACAGGGGGTTACGAGCAGTACTTC	CSAVTGGYEQYF
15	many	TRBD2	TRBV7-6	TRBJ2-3	TGTGCCAGCAGCGGGACTAGCGGGGGTACAGATACGCAGTATTTT	CASSGTSGGTDTQYF
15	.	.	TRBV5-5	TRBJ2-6	TGTGCCAGCAGCTCGACAGTCTCTGGGGCCAACGTCCTGACTTTC	CASSSTVSGANVLTF
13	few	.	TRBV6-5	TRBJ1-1	TGTGCCAGCAGTACCAGGCCGAACACTGAAGCTTTCTTT	CASSTRPNTEAFF
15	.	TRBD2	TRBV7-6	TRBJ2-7	TGTGCCAGCAGCGAACTAGCGGGGGACTCCTACGAGCAGTACTTC	CASSELAGDSYEQYF
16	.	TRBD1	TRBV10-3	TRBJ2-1	TGTGCCATCAGTGAGTCCGGGACAGGGGGTAGGAATGAGCAGTTCTTC	CAISESGTGGRNEQFF
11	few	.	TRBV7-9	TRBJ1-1	TGTGCCAGCAGCGGAAGGAGAAGAGCTTTCTTT	CASSGRRRAFF
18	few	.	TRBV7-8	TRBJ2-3	TGTGCCAGCAGCTCCCGCCTGACCGACGGACCGTATAATAATACGCAGTATTTT	CASSSRLTDGPYNNTQYF
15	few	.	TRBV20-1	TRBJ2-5	TGCAGTGCTAGAGTTCCGGGACAACCCCAAGAGACCCAGTACTTC	CSARVPGQPQETQYF
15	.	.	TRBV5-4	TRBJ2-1	TGTGCCAGCAGCTCCCGGGACACATTGTACAATGAGCAGTTCTTC	CASSSRDTLYNEQFF
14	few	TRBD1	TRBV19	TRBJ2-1	TGTGCCAGTAGTTTGACAGGGATGAACAATGAGCAGTTCTTC	CASSLTGMNNEQFF
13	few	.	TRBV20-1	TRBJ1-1	TGCAGTGCTAAGGAGTTTAGGAACACTGAAGCTTTCTTT	CSAKEFRNTEAFF
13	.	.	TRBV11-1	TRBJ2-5	TGTGCCAGCAGTCTTAGCGCGGCCGGGGCCCAGTACTTC	CASSLSAAGAQYF